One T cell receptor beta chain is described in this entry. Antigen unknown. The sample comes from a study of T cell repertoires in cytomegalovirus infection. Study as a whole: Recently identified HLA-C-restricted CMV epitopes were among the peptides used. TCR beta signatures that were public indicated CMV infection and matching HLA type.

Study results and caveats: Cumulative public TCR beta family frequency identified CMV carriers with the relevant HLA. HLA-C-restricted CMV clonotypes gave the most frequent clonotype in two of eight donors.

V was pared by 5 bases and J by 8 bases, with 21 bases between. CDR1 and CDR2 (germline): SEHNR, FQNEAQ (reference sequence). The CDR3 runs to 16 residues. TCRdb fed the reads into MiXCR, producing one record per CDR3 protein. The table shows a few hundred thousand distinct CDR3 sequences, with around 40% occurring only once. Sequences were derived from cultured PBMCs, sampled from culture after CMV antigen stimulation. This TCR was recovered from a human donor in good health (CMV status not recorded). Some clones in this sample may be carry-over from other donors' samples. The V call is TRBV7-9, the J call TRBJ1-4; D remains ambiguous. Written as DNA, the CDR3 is TGTGCCAGCAGCCAACTTGACGGCCTTTTATGGGAAAAACTGTTTTTT. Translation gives CASSQLDGLLWEKLFF.